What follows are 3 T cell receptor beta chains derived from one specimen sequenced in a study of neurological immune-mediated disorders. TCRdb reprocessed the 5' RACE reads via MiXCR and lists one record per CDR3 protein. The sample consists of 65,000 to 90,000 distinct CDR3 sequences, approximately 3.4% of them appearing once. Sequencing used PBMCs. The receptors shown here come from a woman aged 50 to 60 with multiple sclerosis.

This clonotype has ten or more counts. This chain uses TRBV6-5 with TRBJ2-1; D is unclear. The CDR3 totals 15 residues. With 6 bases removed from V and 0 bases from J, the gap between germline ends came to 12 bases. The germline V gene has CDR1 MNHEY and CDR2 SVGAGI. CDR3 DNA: TGTGCCAGCAGCCCGGACGTGGACTCCTACAATGAGCAGTTCTTC. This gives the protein CASSPDVDSYNEQFF.

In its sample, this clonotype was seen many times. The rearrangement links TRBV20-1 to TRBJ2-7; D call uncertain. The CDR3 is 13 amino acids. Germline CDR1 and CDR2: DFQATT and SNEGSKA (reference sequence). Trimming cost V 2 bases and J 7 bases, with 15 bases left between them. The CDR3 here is CSARLGSPAEQYF. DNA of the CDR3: TGCAGTGCTAGATTGGGCTCACCCGCAGAGCAGTACTTC.

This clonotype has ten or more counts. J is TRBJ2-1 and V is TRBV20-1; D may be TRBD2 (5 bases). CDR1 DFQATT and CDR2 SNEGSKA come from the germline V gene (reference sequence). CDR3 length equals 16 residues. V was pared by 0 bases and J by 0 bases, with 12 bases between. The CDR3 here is CSARDSSRLSYNEQFF. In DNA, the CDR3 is TGCAGTGCTAGAGATTCTAGCCGACTCTCCTACAATGAGCAGTTCTTC.